The next 3 T cell receptor beta chains were all read from a single sample in a study of blood T cells in healthy people across ages (dated by TCRdb to 2014 to 2015). The method was 5' RACE. TCRdb names Illumina HiSeq 2500 as the instrument used. A second roughly 6 to 12 cycle PCR used a sample-barcoded 5' primer and a J-beta primer mix. TCRdb reworked the public reads: Q25 trimming with fastp, MiXCR clone assembly, productive beta chains retained. Rows merge per CDR3 protein into single entries with the most common DNA and genes. This sample has around 940,000 distinct CDR3 sequences in its table, and roughly half of those were observed once. The ten top clones hold 20% to 25% of the sample. The sample comprised blood. Receptors were obtained from a woman aged 55-70 years in good health.

This rearrangement joins TRBV20-1 to TRBJ1-2, with no clear D. Germline CDR1 DFQATT, CDR2 SNEGSKA (reference sequence). Trimming shortened V by 6 bases and J by 1 base, and 12 bases separated the two germline ends. This CDR3 region has 13 residues. CDR3 sequence reads: CSAARSRNYGYTF. CDR3 nucleotides: TGCAGTGCCGCTCGCAGCCGTAACTATGGCTACACCTTC.

The CDR3 protein is CASTTDRASYNEQFF. DNA for the CDR3: TGTGCCAGCACTACCGACAGGGCTTCTTACAATGAGCAGTTCTTC. This chain uses TRBV7-6 with TRBJ2-1; 7 bases match TRBD1. The V and J ends lost 7 bases and 4 bases, in that order; junction bases with no gene match: 10. This CDR3 region has 15 residues. CDR1 and CDR2 from the germline V gene are SGHVS and FNYEAQ. Drawing the rest from reference TRBV7-6 and TRBJ2-1, the complete variable domain is GAGVSQSPRYKVTKRGQDVALRCDPISGHVSLYWYRQALGQGPEFLTYFNYEAQQDKSGLPNDRFSAERPEGSISTLTIQRTEQRDSAMYRCASTTDRASYNEQFFGPGTRLTVL.

V is TRBV7-2 and J is TRBJ2-1; TRBD1 might be the D (5 bases). V shed 2 bases and J shed 9 bases, with 20 bases lying between them. Germline V gene data show CDR1 as SGHTA and CDR2 as FQGNSA. This CDR3 is 16 amino acids long. CDR3 coding DNA: TGTGCCAGCAGCTTAACCCCCGCCAGGGCAGGCAGTGAGCAGTTCTTC. It specifies CASSLTPARAGSEQFF.